The T cell receptor beta chain described here comes from a study of blood T cell repertoires in COVID-19. Background on the study: T cells, B-cell-depleted T cells, or PBMCs provided the cDNA or gDNA that served as material.

Patients in Seattle were enrolled during active infection, then followed longitudinally. As handled by the study authors: Using reference gene primer amplification, nucleated cell counts were estimated. Method: immunoSEQ multiplex PCR; TCRdb's copy keeps in-frame clones and lacks some. That table gives V, J and clone size, and the DNA gave D and trimming. This sample has some 170,000 clones; approximately 93% occur once, and the top ten carry 2%. This CDR3 contains 15 residues. Losses at the gene ends were 2 bases for V and 8 bases for J; bases not matched to a gene: 4. The source is a woman aged 60-75 years with COVID-19, enrolled during active disease. The sample comprised peripheral blood. The V call is TRBV6-7, the J call TRBJ2-1; 12 positions match TRBD1. TRBV6-7 is known as an ORF, though its function is uncertain. This CDR3 is CASSYVGQGADEQFF. CDR3 DNA: TGTGCCAGCAGTTACGTGGGACAGGGGGCCGATGAGCAGTTCTTC.